These 28 T cell receptor beta chains were all obtained from the same sample, sequenced in a study of molecular identifiers for immune sequencing clone quantification (dated by TCRdb to the late 2010s). Receptors were amplified or captured by PCR. The sequencing machine was an Illumina HiSeq 4000. TCRdb passed the public sequencing reads through fastp at Q25 and MiXCR, retaining productive beta sequences. Rows are combined by CDR3 protein, so each entry shows the most common genes and DNA. This sample gives 9,500 to 15,000 distinct CDR3 sequences in total; under 20% of them show up just once. Approximately 1.5% of the sample is held by the ten biggest clonotypes. The sample consisted of naive CD8+ T cells from blood, with Jurkat cell RNA spiked in. The cell subset or site tag for this specimen amounts to: FACS-sorted CD8+CD4-CCR7+CD45RA+ naive T cells. These receptor sequences come from a human donor in good health. Some libraries in this study had Jurkat cell RNA spiked in.

Many counts were recorded for this clonotype. V gene TRBV28 combines with J gene TRBJ1-2; D is undetermined. In germline, CDR1 is MDHEN, CDR2 SYDVKM. The CDR3 is made up of 13 amino acids. The V end lost 3 bases, the J end lost 3 bases, and 8 bases lay between the germline ends. The CDR3 here is CASSFTGDYGYTF. The CDR3 region has the DNA TGTGCCAGCAGTTTCACCGGTGACTATGGCTACACCTTC.

By share, this clonotype counts as medium-sized. The rearrangement uses TRBV4-1 and TRBJ2-7, with D perhaps matching TRBD2 (6 bases). Germline CDR1 is MGHRA and CDR2 is YSYEKL. Trimming took 1 base from V and 3 from J, leaving 13 bases between them. This CDR3 contains 15 residues. CDR3 sequence reads: CASSQGMPGSYEQYF. For the CDR3, the DNA is TGCGCCAGCAGCCAAGGGATGCCCGGGAGCTACGAGCAGTACTTC.

This clonotype was picked up many times. The chain recombines TRBV13 with TRBJ2-1, with 16 bases matching TRBD2. The CDR3 totals 18 residues. The J segment lost 0 bases and the V segment lost 5 bases, leaving 4 bases of the junction unmatched. Per the germline V gene, CDR1 is PRHDT and CDR2 is FYEKMQ (reference sequence). CDR3 DNA: TGTGCCAGCAGCCCGGGACTAGCGGGAGGGAGCTCCTACAATGAGCAGTTCTTC. Encoded protein: CASSPGLAGGSSYNEQFF. Based on the CDR3 plus reference TRBV13 and TRBJ2-1, the full variable domain is AAGVIQSPRHLIKEKRETATLKCYPIPRHDTVYWYQQGPGQDPQFLISFYEKMQSDKGSIPDRFSAQQFSDYHSELNMSSLELGDSALYFCASSPGLAGGSSYNEQFFGPGTRLTVL.

The CDR3 coding sequence is TGCAGTGCTAGAGATCCAGGTGGGAGTTCATACAATGAGCAGTTCTTC. Translating it yields CSARDPGGSSYNEQFF. V and J are TRBV20-1 and TRBJ2-1; D is possibly TRBD2 (5 bases). Trimming removed 0 bases at V and 4 bases at J, with 16 bases between. The CDR3 spans 16 residues. Germline V lookup: CDR1 DFQATT, CDR2 SNEGSKA (reference sequence).

Points on this clonotype: Given a much more abundant clone one base away, this may be a read error. The chain links TRBV28 to TRBJ2-1; 8 bases line up with TRBD2. The CDR3 length is 16 residues. The V gene's germline CDR1 is MDHEN and CDR2 SYDVKM. CDR3 DNA sequence: TGTGCCACCAGTTTAGCGGGATCCGAGCCTAACAATGAGCAGTTCTTC. This codes for CATSLAGSEPNNEQFF.

By proportion, this clonotype is medium-sized (0.01 to 0.1%). Here the CDR3 DNA reads TGTGCCAGCAGCTTTGAACTAGCCCCCTCCTACAATGAGCAGTTCTTC. Its translation is CASSFELAPSYNEQFF. The V and J genes are TRBV7-2 and TRBJ2-1, with D possibly being TRBD2 (6 bases). The CDR3 totals 16 residues. Germline V CDR1 and CDR2: SGHTA, FQGNSA. V was shortened by 3 bases and J by 0 bases, with 12 bases between the two germline ends.

Sample share makes this clonotype medium-sized. V is TRBV4-2 and J is TRBJ2-7; 11 bases agree with TRBD2. The junction had 12 bases not matched to a gene; V was cut back by 3 bases and J by 5 bases. This CDR3 spans 17 amino acids. Germline V lookup: CDR1 LGHNA, CDR2 YNFKEQ. For the CDR3, the DNA is TGTGCCAGCAGCCAGGACCCAACTAGCGGGAGAGGGAACGAGCAGTACTTC. It specifies CASSQDPTSGRGNEQYF.

This clonotype was seen a handful of times. This clone may be a read error of a much larger clone one base away. The chain recombines TRBV11-2 with TRBJ2-7, with D perhaps matching TRBD2 (5 bases). CDR1 SGHAT and CDR2 FQNNGV come from the germline V gene. The CDR3 contains 14 residues. V gave up 5 bases and J gave up 2 bases, with 13 bases separating them. CDR3 residues: CASSPENGAYEQYF. The CDR3 nucleotides read TGTGCCAGCAGCCCCGAAAACGGGGCCTACGAGCAGTACTTC.

This clonotype has ten or more counts. The chain combines TRBV29-1 with TRBJ2-7; no reliable D call. CDR3 size: 13 residues. Trimming took 2 bases from V and 3 from J, leaving 11 bases between them. Looked up from germline, CDR1 is SQVTM and CDR2 is ANQGSEA. CDR3 sequence: CSVELTVNYEQYF. CDR3 coding DNA: TGCAGCGTTGAACTAACTGTGAACTACGAGCAGTACTTC.

The rearrangement links TRBV7-9 to TRBJ2-7; the D is unclear. Deletions cut 3 bases from V and 2 bases from J, with 8 bases between. Germline CDR1 SEHNR, CDR2 FQNEAQ (reference sequence). This CDR3 is 13 amino acids long. The CDR3 nucleotides read TGTGCCAGCAGCTTCCGTGCCGCCTACGAGCAGTACTTC. This gives the protein CASSFRAAYEQYF.

By frequency in the sample, this clonotype is medium-sized. The chain carries TRBV20-1 and TRBJ2-7; D unclear. The CDR3 is 13 residues long. Trimming took 0 bases from V and 4 from J, leaving 10 bases between them. CDR1 and CDR2 from the germline V gene are DFQATT and SNEGSKA (reference sequence). The CDR3 DNA reads as TGCAGTGCTAGAGAAAGGGATTCGTACGAGCAGTACTTC. It codes for CSARERDSYEQYF.

This clonotype is categorized as medium-sized. The rearrangement joins TRBV3-1 to TRBJ2-5; unclear D gene. Trimming pared 0 bases from V and 1 base from J, leaving 12 bases between. The V gene's germline CDR1 is LGHDT and CDR2 YNNKEL (reference sequence). The CDR3 runs 16 residues. CDR3 loop: CASSQDPPAPQETQYF. The CDR3 DNA reads as TGTGCCAGCAGCCAAGATCCCCCAGCGCCCCAAGAGACCCAGTACTTC.

There are many counts of this clonotype. The chain joins TRBV5-4 to TRBJ1-1, with no clear D. Trimming took 2 bases from V and 2 from J, leaving 19 bases between them. There are 17 residues in the CDR3. Germline V gene sequence: CDR1 SGHNT, CDR2 YYREEE (reference sequence). The CDR3 DNA follows: TGTGCCAGCAGCTTTGGGCAGACAAATTCATTAAACACTGAAGCTTTCTTT. Its translation is CASSFGQTNSLNTEAFF.

By proportion, this clonotype is medium-sized. The chain combines TRBV27 with TRBJ2-3; D could derive from TRBD1 or TRBD2 (6 bases each). This CDR3 spans 16 amino acids. Per germline, CDR1 MNHEY and CDR2 SMNVEV (reference sequence). Trimming shortened V by 3 bases and J by 0 bases, and 13 bases separated the two germline ends. The CDR3 bases are TGTGCCAGCAGTTTGAAAGGGGGGCGCAGCACAGATACGCAGTATTTT. Its protein product is CASSLKGGRSTDTQYF.

Of note for this clonotype: This may come from a read error, since a much larger clone is one base off. V and J are TRBV28 and TRBJ1-1; D is uncertain. Germline lookup yields CDR1 MDHEN and CDR2 SYDVKM. This CDR3 region has 16 residues. V lost 7 bases and J lost 0, with 18 bases in between. In DNA, the CDR3 is TGTGCCAGCACGAGACTGGCAGGATCCATGAACACTGAAGCTTTCTTT. This translates into CASTRLAGSMNTEAFF.

This clonotype counts as medium-sized. The rearrangement joins TRBV12-3 or TRBV12-4 to TRBJ2-7, with 7 bases aligning to TRBD1. The CDR3 is made up of 14 amino acids. V trimming: 3 bases; J trimming: 2 bases; junction bases outside the gene matches: 4. CDR3 sequence reads: CASSFDRDPYEQYF. The CDR3 nucleotides read TGTGCCAGCAGTTTCGACAGGGATCCCTACGAGCAGTACTTC.

Comment on this clonotype: Because the CDR3 is missing its conserved closing phenylalanine or tryptophan, this is likely a read error. The chain couples TRBV7-8 to TRBJ2-1; TRBD2 might be the D (7 bases). CDR3 size: 19 residues. Trimming removed 1 base from V and 3 bases from J, with 22 bases in between. Looked up from germline, CDR1 is SGHVS and CDR2 is FQNEAQ. The DNA of the CDR3 is TGTGCCAGCAGCTTAGGTACCACGTGGCGGGGGCTCCTCTACAATGAGCAGTTCTCC. Its protein product is CASSLGTTWRGLLYNEQFS.

This clonotype came up many times. The V gene is TRBV28, the J gene TRBJ1-1, with 7 nucleotides matching TRBD1. Germline CDR1 and CDR2: MDHEN and SYDVKM. V lost 7 bases and J lost 3; bases outside the gene matches: 5. The CDR3 runs 13 residues. Here the CDR3 reads CASNDRAHTEAFF. In nucleotides, the CDR3 is TGTGCCAGCAACGACAGGGCTCACACTGAAGCTTTCTTT.

This clonotype showed up just a few times. This may arise from a read error, as a much more abundant clone is one base away. The rearrangement uses TRBV28 and TRBJ2-3; D may be TRBD1 (6 bases). Trimming removed 4 bases at V and 5 bases at J, with 16 bases between. The V gene's germline CDR1 is MDHEN and CDR2 SYDVKM. The length of the CDR3 is 15 residues. The CDR3 spells CASSSKTGNGDTQYF. The CDR3, as DNA: TGTGCCAGCAGTTCGAAAACAGGGAATGGAGATACGCAGTATTTT.

This chain uses TRBV7-9 with TRBJ1-1; D call uncertain. Trimming removed 1 base at V and 5 bases at J, with 5 bases between. From germline, CDR1 is SEHNR and CDR2 FQNEAQ (reference sequence). CDR3 length: 12 amino acids. The CDR3 spells CASSLGRTEAFF. The CDR3 DNA is TGTGCCAGCAGCTTAGGTCGGACTGAAGCTTTCTTT.

In its sample, this clonotype ranks as medium-sized. V and J are TRBV25-1 and TRBJ2-3; D not certain. The CDR3 has 18 residues. V was clipped by 2 bases and J by 2 bases, with 20 bases between them. Germline CDR1 reads MGHDK; CDR2 reads SYGVNS. CDR3 DNA: TGTGCCAGCAGTGAAAAGGGTCGGCAGGCCGAATTCACAGATACGCAGTATTTT. This codes for CASSEKGRQAEFTDTQYF. The full variable domain, its missing parts supplied by reference TRBV25-1 and TRBJ2-3, is EADIYQTPRYLVIGTGKKITLECSQTMGHDKMYWYQQDPGMELHLIHYSYGVNSTEKGDLSSESTVSRIRTEHFPLTLESARPSHTSQYLCASSEKGRQAEFTDTQYFGPGTRLTVL.

This clonotype occurred many times. The CDR3 reads CASSSLLAGAEQFF. CDR3 bases: TGTGCCAGCAGCTCCCTTCTAGCGGGAGCAGAGCAGTTCTTC. The chain couples TRBV11-2 to TRBJ2-1; 10 bases line up with TRBD2. Germline V gene lookup returns CDR1 SGHAT and CDR2 FQNNGV. CDR3 length equals 14 residues. V lost 4 bases and J lost 10; bases outside the gene matches: 7.

In this sample, this clonotype turned up many times. J is TRBJ2-1 and V is TRBV20-1, with 7 positions matching TRBD2. The CDR3 runs to 14 residues. The V segment lost 4 bases and the J segment 3 bases; nucleotides outside the gene matches: 6. Germline CDR1 is DFQATT and CDR2 is SNEGSKA (reference sequence). The CDR3 DNA follows: TGCAGTGCTAAATCGGGGGAGGGCTACAATGAGCAGTTCTTC. Translation gives CSAKSGEGYNEQFF.

Judged by abundance, this clonotype is medium-sized. The V gene is TRBV9, the J gene TRBJ2-3; D may be TRBD2 (6 bases). V was trimmed by 4 bases and J by 6 bases, leaving 15 bases between them. The germline gives CDR1 SGDLS, CDR2 YYNGEE. The CDR3 is made up of 14 amino acids. CDR3 sequence (DNA): TGTGCCAGCAGCCCGGCCGGGAGCGGGGATACGCAGTATTTT. Protein product: CASSPAGSGDTQYF.

This clonotype is medium-sized (0.01 to 0.1%) within its sample. The chain recombines TRBV10-1 with TRBJ2-2; 16 positions match TRBD2. The germline V gene encodes CDR1 WNHNN and CDR2 SYGVQD (reference sequence). CDR3 length: 18 residues. The V and J ends lost 6 bases and 2 bases, in that order; junction bases with no gene match: 6. The CDR3 sequence is CASRGTSGRDGNTGELFF. For the CDR3, the DNA is TGCGCCAGCAGGGGGACTAGCGGGAGGGACGGAAACACCGGGGAGCTGTTTTTT.

This chain joins TRBV20-1 and TRBJ2-1, with a possible D match to TRBD2 (6 bases). Germline loops: CDR1 DFQATT, CDR2 SNEGSKA (reference sequence). CDR3 length: 16 residues. V gave up 3 bases and J gave up 6 bases, with 21 bases separating them. The CDR3 DNA sequence: TGCAGTGCTAGTTCTTATACTAGCCGTGATCCCAATGAGCAGTTCTTC. Translated, it gives CSASSYTSRDPNEQFF.

By share of the sample, this clonotype is medium-sized. This chain connects TRBV4-1 to TRBJ2-7, with 13 positions matching TRBD2. Trimming cost V 2 bases and J 3 bases; bases outside gene matches: 4. The CDR3 contains 16 residues. CDR1 is MGHRA and CDR2 is YSYEKL in the germline V gene. DNA for the CDR3: TGCGCCAGCAGCCAACGGACTAGCGGGAGTGGCTACGAGCAGTACTTC. Protein sequence: CASSQRTSGSGYEQYF.

The DNA for the CDR3 is TGTGCCAGCAGCCTGTATAGCGGGAGGTCCGCCACAGATACGCAGTATTTT. Residues: CASSLYSGRSATDTQYF. The chain carries TRBV14 and TRBJ2-3; 10 bases are a match to TRBD2. Germline-derived CDR1 and CDR2 are SGHDN and FVKESK. This CDR3 contains 17 residues. The junction had 9 bases not matched to a gene; V was cut back by 4 bases and J by 2 bases.